The following is a T cell receptor beta chain sequence with its context. Its antigen is not yet known. No base quality information exists; no much larger clone differs at one position. The source of the sample is a study of identical twins (dated by TCRdb to about 2016). In the study overall: The study deep-sequenced TCR alpha and beta repertoires from monozygotic twins, unrelated adults of various ages and cord blood to test whether fetal clonotypes persist. Replicate twin experiments were performed at different times using different library preparation protocols to rule out contamination. What the study reported, not specific to this receptor: A weaker excess of twin sharing was found in beta out-of-frame sequences because the signal-to-noise ratio was lowered by fewer shared sequences. In monozygotic twins, out-of-frame TCR alpha sharing was systematically underestimated by recombination models, although the models agreed with sharing between unrelated individuals. Abundant cord blood beta clonotypes carried fewer insertions; young adult naive repertoires showed a weaker similar trend, while memory repertoires showed none. Conclusions relied on cross-sectional statistical analysis, since the same donors could not be followed over many years. Compared with coincidental sharing between unrelated individuals, out-of-frame TCR alpha sequences shared between twins had an excess of sequences with low generation probability. Zero-insertion analyses could be partly confounded by invariant T cells such as MAIT and iNKT, though diverse VJ usage argued against such confounding for most clonotypes.

Library preparation used 5' RACE. Instrument on record: Illumina HiSeq 2000. A universal primer binding site was introduced by template switching, and a unique molecular identifier was present in the final cDNA, enabling accurate counting of TCR cDNA molecules. Specific primers in the conserved constant-segment region were used to synthesize first-strand cDNA for the TCR alpha and beta chains. To control for contamination, every cDNA library was double barcoded, receiving both a SMART-Mk sample barcode and Illumina barcodes. TruSeq adapter sequences and Illumina sample barcodes were added in two successive PCR steps. TCR alpha and beta cDNA libraries were sequenced on the Illumina HiSeq platform with custom primers. Under the source paper's analysis protocol: MiGEC processed the raw reads to extract unique molecular identifiers, while MiXCR was used to determine the CDR3 positions. For each individual, recombination models were inferred using an EM algorithm with the repgenHMM and IGoR tools. The tcR package in R was used for shared clonotype analysis, with sharing normalized by the product of cloneset sizes. Out-of-frame nonproductive sequences were analyzed to study raw recombination free of thymic and clonal selection effects. In-frame beta chains were kept once TCRdb had trimmed the public reads at Q25 with fastp and called clones with MiXCR. Rows merge per CDR3 protein into single entries with the most common DNA and genes. TCRdb's processing, not the authors' own work, is the source of the V and J calls. The sample data list approximately 490,000 distinct CDR3 sequences, and about 22% of these were observed just once. Clones ranked in the top ten supply 0.4% to 0.6% of the sample.

Cut back by 0 bases and 1 base, the V and J ends lie 9 bases apart. CDR1 and CDR2 are read off the germline V gene (reference sequence) as DFQATT and SNEGSKA. The CDR3 covers 15 residues, taking in both the cysteine and the phenylalanine. This entry keeps only the CDR3 DNA: 45 bases, framed from base 1. Only healthy Caucasian donors were included. Three pairs of female monozygotic twins, all aged roughly 18 to 29 years, were included in the twin cohort. Positive isolation kits from Invitrogen were used to isolate CD4+ and CD8+ T cell populations. In addition, the sample was reused for a study of yellow fever vaccine responses in identical twins. The second investigation adds: According to the authors, the vaccine-induced T cell response in identical twins seemed to be partly convergent and partly specific to each individual. In the study, vaccine-responding T cell clones were precisely tracked in identical twins.

The sequenced sample was CD4+ T cells sorted from blood. This TCR derives from a woman between 18 and 29 years old in good health. The chain uses TRBV20-1 and TRBJ2-2; matching of 6 bases hints at TRBD1 as the D gene. Read as DNA, the sequence is TGCAGTGCTAGAGATCAGGGGCGGAACACCGGGGAGCTGTTTTTT. Its protein is CSARDQGRNTGELFF.